Listed below are T cell receptor beta chains from one sample, sequenced in a study of HIV-infected children after antiretroviral therapy interruption. MiXCR, applied by TCRdb to the 3' RACE reads, yields one record per CDR3 protein. Among some 41,000 distinct CDR3 sequences listed, approximately 7% were seen once. The starting material was CD45RA+ CD4+ T cells from PBMCs, pooled from several time points, obtained from a donor given antiretroviral therapy, either interrupted or continuous. These receptors originate from a pool of human donors with HIV. Both conserved end residues are part of each CDR3. D genes are given only for firm matches. Some rows mark clone size as missing; the rest say once, few, many or name a class of expanded clone.

clone_size	d_call	v_call	j_call	cdr3_nt	cdr3_aa
.	TRBD2	TRBV7-3	TRBJ2-1	TGTGCCAGCAGCCCCGCAGCAGCGGGACTAGGCAATGAGCAGTTCTTC	CASSPAAAGLGNEQFF
many	TRBD2	TRBV10-3	TRBJ2-7	TGTGCCATTGGGACTAGCGGGACGAAGGGGGAGCAGTACTTC	CAIGTSGTKGEQYF
.	.	TRBV20-1	TRBJ1-1	TGCAGTGCTAGAGTGAACACTGAAGCTTTCTTT	CSARVNTEAFF
few	TRBD1	TRBV7-2	TRBJ1-6	TGTGCCAGCAGCTGGGGACAGGGGAGGTCACCCCTCCACTTT	CASSWGQGRSPLHF
.	TRBD1	TRBV23-1	TRBJ2-5	TGCGCCAGCAGTCAACACAGGGGGCGGGGAGAGACCCAGTACTTC	CASSQHRGRGETQYF
.	.	TRBV5-1	TRBJ2-5	TGCGCCAGCAGCGTGGGACCGGACAAAGGAGAGACCCAGTACTTC	CASSVGPDKGETQYF
many	.	TRBV4-1	TRBJ1-4	TGCGCCAGCAGCCAAGTCTGCGGGACCCGTGGGGAAAAACTGTTTTTT	CASSQVCGTRGEKLFF
many	.	TRBV6-6	TRBJ1-6	TGTGCCAGCGGTCGGACAGATAATTCGCCCCTCTACTTT	CASGRTDNSPLYF
many	TRBD2	TRBV11-2	TRBJ2-5	TGTGCCAGCAGCGCGAGATCCGGGACTAGCGGGAGTGAGACCCAGTACTTC	CASSARSGTSGSETQYF
few	.	TRBV20-1	TRBJ1-6	TGCAGTGCTAGGGACAGCTCAATTAATTCACCCCTCCACTTT	CSARDSSINSPLHF
many	.	TRBV5-6	TRBJ2-1	TGTGCCAGCAGCTTGGTCCTCAGGAGCGCGCACAGCAATGAGCAGTTCTTC	CASSLVLRSAHSNEQFF
.	.	TRBV15	TRBJ2-6	TGTGCCACCAGTCGCGAGGGGTACTCTGGGGCCAACGTCCTGACTTTC	CATSREGYSGANVLTF
.	TRBD1	TRBV7-9	TRBJ2-6	TGTGCCAGCAGCTTAGGACAGGGAGTCTCCTCTGGGGCCAACGTCCTGACTTTC	CASSLGQGVSSGANVLTF
few	TRBD1	TRBV5-5	TRBJ1-6	TGTGCCAGCAGCTCCACAGGGGTTTCGAATTCACCCCTCCACTTT	CASSSTGVSNSPLHF
many	TRBD2	TRBV12-3/TRBV12-4	TRBJ2-2	TGTGCCAGCAGTTTAGCGCGGCTAGCGGGAGCCGGGGAGCTGTTTTTT	CASSLARLAGAGELFF
many	.	TRBV19	TRBJ1-2	TGTGCCAGTAGTATCCAGTCCTCGACTGATGGCTACACCTTC	CASSIQSSTDGYTF
many	.	TRBV28	TRBJ1-5	TGTGCCAGCAGTTTCTGGGGTAATCAGCCCCAGCATTTT	CASSFWGNQPQHF
many	.	TRBV7-3	TRBJ1-1	TGTGCCAGCAGCTTAGGGCAGAACACTGAAGCTTTCTTT	CASSLGQNTEAFF
.	TRBD1	TRBV7-2	TRBJ2-1	TGTGCCAGCAGCCAAGACAGGGGAGCCAATGGGCAGTTCTTC	CASSQDRGANGQFF
.	TRBD1	TRBV5-1	TRBJ2-1	TGCGCCAGCACTTTCGGTCCGGACAGGGGTCACAATGAGCAGTTCTTC	CASTFGPDRGHNEQFF
.	TRBD1	TRBV29-1	TRBJ2-3	TGCAGCGATCGGGGACAGGGGAACACAGATACGCAGTATTTT	CSDRGQGNTDTQYF
many	.	TRBV19	TRBJ2-4	TGTGCCAGCAGTTCGACGGGTAGTCAAAACACCTTGTACTTT	CASSSTGSQNTLYF
few	.	TRBV6-5	TRBJ2-2	TGTGCCAGCAGTTACGGGGCCCTCCGAGGGGAGCTGTTTTTT	CASSYGALRGELFF
many	.	TRBV6-6	TRBJ2-7	TGTGCCAGCGACCGGGGGACTGCCTACGAGCAGTACTTC	CASDRGTAYEQYF
many	.	TRBV7-9	TRBJ2-1	TGTGCCAGCACCCGGGACGGACCCAATGAGCAGTTCTTC	CASTRDGPNEQFF
few	.	TRBV5-1	TRBJ1-1	TGCGCCAGCAACAATGACCCGAGGGGCCGGGACACTGAAGCTTTCTTT	CASNNDPRGRDTEAFF
many	.	TRBV12-3/TRBV12-4	TRBJ2-3	TGTGCCAGCAGTTTTCGGGGGACTAGCACAGATACGCAGTATTTT	CASSFRGTSTDTQYF
few	.	TRBV6-6	TRBJ2-6	TGTGCCAGCAGTTATAGTGGGGCCAACGTCCTGACTTTC	CASSYSGANVLTF
.	TRBD1	TRBV28	TRBJ2-7	TGTGTCAGCAGTCCGCCCGGACAGGGTTCCTACGAGCAGTACTTC	CVSSPPGQGSYEQYF